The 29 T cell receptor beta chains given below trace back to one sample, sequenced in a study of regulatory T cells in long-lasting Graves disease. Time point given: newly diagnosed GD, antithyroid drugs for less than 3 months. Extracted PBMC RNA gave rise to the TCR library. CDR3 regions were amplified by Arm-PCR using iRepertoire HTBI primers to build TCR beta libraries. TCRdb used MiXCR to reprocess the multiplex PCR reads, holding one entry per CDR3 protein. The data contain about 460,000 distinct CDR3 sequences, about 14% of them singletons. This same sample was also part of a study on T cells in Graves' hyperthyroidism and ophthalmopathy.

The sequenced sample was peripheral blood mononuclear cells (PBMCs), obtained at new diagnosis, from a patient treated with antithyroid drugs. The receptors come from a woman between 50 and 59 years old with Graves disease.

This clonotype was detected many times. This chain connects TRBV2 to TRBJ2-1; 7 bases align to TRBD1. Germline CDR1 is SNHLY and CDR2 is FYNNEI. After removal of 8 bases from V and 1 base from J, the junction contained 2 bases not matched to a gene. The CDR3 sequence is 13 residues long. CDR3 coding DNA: TGTGCCAGCCAACAGGGGTCCTACAATGAGCAGTTCTTC. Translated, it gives CASQQGSYNEQFF.

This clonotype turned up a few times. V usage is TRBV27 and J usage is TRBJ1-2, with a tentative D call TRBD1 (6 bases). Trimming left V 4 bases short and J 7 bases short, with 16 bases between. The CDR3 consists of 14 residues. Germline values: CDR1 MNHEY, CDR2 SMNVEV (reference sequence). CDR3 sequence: CASSSSGGLGGYTF. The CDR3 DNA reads TGTGCCAGCAGTTCCTCCGGGGGGCTTGGTGGCTACACCTTC.

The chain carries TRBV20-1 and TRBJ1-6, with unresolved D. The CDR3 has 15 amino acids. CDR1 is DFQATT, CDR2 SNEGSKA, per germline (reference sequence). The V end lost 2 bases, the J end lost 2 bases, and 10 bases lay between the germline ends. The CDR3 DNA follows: TGCAGTGCTAGACCGCGGTGGCCCTATAATTCACCCCTCCACTTT. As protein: CSARPRWPYNSPLHF.

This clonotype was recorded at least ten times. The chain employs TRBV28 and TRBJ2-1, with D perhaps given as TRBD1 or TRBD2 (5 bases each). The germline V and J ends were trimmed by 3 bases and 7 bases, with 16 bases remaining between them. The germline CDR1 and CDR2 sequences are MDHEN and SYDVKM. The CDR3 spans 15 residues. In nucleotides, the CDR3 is TGTGCCAGCAGTTTCAATCCGGGGCGGCAAAATGAGCAGTTCTTC. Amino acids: CASSFNPGRQNEQFF.

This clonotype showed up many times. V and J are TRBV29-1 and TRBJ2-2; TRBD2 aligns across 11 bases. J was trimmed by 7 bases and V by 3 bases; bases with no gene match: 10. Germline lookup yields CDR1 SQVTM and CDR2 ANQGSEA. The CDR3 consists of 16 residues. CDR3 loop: CSVDLAGGNGGGELFF. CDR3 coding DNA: TGCAGCGTTGACCTAGCGGGAGGAAACGGAGGCGGGGAGCTGTTTTTT.

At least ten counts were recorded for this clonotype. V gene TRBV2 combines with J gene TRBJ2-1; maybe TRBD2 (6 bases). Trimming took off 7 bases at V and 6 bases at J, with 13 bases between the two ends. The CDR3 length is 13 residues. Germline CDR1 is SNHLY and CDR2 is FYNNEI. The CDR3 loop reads CASNGEVGNEQFF. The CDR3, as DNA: TGTGCCAGCAACGGGGAGGTCGGCAATGAGCAGTTCTTC. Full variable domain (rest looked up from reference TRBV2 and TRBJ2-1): EPEVTQTPSHQVTQMGQEVILRCVPISNHLYFYWYRQILGQKVEFLVSFYNNEISEKSEIFDDQFSVERPDGSNFTLKIRSTKLEDSAMYFCASNGEVGNEQFFGPGTRLTVL.

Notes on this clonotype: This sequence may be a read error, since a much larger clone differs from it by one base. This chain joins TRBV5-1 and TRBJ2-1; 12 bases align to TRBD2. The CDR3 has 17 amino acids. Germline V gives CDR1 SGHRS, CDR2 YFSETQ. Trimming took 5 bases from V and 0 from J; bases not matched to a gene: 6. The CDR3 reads CASRGRLAGDSYNEQFF. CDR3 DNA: TGCGCCAGCAGGGGCCGACTAGCGGGAGACTCCTACAATGAGCAGTTCTTC.

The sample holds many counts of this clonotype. CDR3 amino acids: CASMVDINEKLFF. The CDR3 coding sequence is TGTGCCAGCATGGTGGACATAAATGAAAAACTGTTTTTT. The V gene is TRBV2, the J gene TRBJ1-4, with D tentatively TRBD1 (5 bases). The germline CDR1 and CDR2 sequences are SNHLY and FYNNEI. The V gene lost 7 bases and the J gene lost 5 bases, with 11 bases spanning the gap. This CDR3 comprises 13 residues.

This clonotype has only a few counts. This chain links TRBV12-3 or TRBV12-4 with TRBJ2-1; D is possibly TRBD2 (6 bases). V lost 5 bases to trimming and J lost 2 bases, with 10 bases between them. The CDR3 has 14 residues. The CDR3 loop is CASSPGVPYNEQFF. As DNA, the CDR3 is TGTGCCAGCAGTCCGGGAGTCCCCTACAATGAGCAGTTCTTC.

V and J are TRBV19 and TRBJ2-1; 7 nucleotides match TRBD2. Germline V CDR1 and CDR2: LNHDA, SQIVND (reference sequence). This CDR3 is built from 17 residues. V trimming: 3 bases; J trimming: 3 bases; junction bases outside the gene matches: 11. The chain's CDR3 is CASSMNRGVAGYNEQFF. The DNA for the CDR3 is TGTGCCAGTAGTATGAACCGCGGGGTAGCGGGCTACAATGAGCAGTTCTTC.

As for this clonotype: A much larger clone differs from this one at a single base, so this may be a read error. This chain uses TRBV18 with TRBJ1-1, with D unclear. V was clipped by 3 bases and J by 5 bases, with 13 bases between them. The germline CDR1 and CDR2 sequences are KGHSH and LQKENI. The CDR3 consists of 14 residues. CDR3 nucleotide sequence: TGTGCCAGCTCACCCATGGGAGTCAAGACTGAAGCTTTCTTT. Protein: CASSPMGVKTEAFF.

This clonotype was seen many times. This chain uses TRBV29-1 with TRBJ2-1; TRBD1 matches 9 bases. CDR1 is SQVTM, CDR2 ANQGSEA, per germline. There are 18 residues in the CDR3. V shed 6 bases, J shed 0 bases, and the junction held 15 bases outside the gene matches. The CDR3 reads CSVRKTGGFTSSYNEQFF. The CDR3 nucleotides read TGCAGCGTCCGTAAGACAGGGGGATTTACAAGCTCCTACAATGAGCAGTTCTTC.

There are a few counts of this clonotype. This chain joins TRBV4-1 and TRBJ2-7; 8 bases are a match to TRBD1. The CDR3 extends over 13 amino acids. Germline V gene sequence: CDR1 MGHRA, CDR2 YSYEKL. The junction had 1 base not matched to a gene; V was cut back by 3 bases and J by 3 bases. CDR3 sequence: CASSHGQGYEQYF. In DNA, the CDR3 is TGCGCCAGCAGCCACGGACAGGGCTACGAGCAGTACTTC.

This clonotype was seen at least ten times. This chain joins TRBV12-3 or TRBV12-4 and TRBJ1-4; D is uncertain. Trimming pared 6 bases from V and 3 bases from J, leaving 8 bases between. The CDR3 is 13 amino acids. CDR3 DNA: TGTGCCAGCAGAGACTTATCTAATGAAAAACTGTTTTTT. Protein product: CASRDLSNEKLFF.

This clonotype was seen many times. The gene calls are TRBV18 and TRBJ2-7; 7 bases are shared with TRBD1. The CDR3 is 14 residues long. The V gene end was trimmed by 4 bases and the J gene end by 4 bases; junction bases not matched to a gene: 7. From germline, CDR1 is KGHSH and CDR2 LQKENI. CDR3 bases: TGTGCCAGCTCACGACGGGACAGAGAGTACGAGCAGTACTTC. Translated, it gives CASSRRDREYEQYF.

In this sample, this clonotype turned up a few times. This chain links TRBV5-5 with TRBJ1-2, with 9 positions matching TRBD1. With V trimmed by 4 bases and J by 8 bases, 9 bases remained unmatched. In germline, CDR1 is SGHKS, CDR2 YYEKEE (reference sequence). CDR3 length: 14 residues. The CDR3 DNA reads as TGTGCCAGCAGCGTGGACAGGGGCGGAGGAGGCTACACCTTC. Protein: CASSVDRGGGGYTF.

CDR3 sequence (DNA): TGTGCCAGCAGCCTTGGACTAGCTCACGAGCAGTACTTC. It encodes CASSLGLAHEQYF. The V and J genes are TRBV28 and TRBJ2-7; 8 bases are a match to TRBD2. Trimming at V came to 6 bases and at J to 5 bases, leaving 6 bases not matched to a gene. The germline V gene has CDR1 MDHEN and CDR2 SYDVKM. This CDR3 contains 13 residues.

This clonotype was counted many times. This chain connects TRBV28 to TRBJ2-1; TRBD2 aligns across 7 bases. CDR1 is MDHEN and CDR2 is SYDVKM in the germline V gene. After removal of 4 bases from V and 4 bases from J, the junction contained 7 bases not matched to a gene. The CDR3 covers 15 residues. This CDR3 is CASSSTGTIYNEQFF. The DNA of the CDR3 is TGTGCCAGCAGTTCAACCGGGACTATATACAATGAGCAGTTCTTC.

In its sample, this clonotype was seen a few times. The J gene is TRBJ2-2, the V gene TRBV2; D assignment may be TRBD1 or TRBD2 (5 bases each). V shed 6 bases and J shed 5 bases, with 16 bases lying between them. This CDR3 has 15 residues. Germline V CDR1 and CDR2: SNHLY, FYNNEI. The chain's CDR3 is CASRMEVPGTGELFF. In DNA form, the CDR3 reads TGTGCCAGCAGAATGGAGGTCCCAGGGACCGGGGAGCTGTTTTTT.

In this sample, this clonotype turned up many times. The CDR3 nucleotides read TGTGCCAGCAGTTTGATGGGCGGGAGGGCCGGTGAGCAGTTCTTC. Its translation is CASSLMGGRAGEQFF. The chain combines TRBV27 with TRBJ2-1; TRBD2 matches at 9 bases. The CDR3 extends over 15 amino acids. Germline CDR1 MNHEY, CDR2 SMNVEV (reference sequence). Germline trimming cut 3 bases from V and 9 bases from J; bases unmatched to any gene: 9.

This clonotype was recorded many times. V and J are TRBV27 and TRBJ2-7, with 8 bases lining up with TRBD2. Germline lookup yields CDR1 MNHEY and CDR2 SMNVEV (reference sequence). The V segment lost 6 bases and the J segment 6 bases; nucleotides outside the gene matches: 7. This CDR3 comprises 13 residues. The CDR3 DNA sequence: TGTGCCAGCAGCACGGGAGGGCTGCGCGAGCAGTACTTC. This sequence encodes CASSTGGLREQYF.

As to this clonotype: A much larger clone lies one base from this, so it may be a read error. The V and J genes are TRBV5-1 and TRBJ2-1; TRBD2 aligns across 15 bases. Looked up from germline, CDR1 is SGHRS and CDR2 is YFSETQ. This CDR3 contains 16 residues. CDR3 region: CASSIRTSGRGNEQIF. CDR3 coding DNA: TGCGCCAGCAGCATTAGGACTAGCGGGAGGGGCAATGAGCAGATCTTC.

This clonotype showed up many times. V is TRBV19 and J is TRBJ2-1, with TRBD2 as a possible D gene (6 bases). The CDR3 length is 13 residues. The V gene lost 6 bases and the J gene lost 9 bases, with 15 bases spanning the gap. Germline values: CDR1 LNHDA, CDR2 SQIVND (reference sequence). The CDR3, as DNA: TGTGCCAGTAGACCTGGAGCGGGTTTTGAGCAGTTCTTC. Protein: CASRPGAGFEQFF.

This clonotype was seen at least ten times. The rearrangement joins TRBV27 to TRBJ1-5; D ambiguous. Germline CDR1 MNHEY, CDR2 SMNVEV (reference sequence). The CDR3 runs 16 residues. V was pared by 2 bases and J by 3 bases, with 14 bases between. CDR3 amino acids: CASSLKGWDNNQPQHF. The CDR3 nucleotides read TGTGCCAGCAGTTTAAAGGGTTGGGATAACAATCAGCCCCAGCATTTT.

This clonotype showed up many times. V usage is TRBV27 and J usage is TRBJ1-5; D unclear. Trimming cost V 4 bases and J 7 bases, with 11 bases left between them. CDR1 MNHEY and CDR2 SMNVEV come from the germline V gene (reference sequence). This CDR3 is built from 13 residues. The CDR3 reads CASSYAPRQPQHF. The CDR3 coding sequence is TGTGCCAGCAGTTACGCCCCGCGCCAGCCCCAGCATTTT.

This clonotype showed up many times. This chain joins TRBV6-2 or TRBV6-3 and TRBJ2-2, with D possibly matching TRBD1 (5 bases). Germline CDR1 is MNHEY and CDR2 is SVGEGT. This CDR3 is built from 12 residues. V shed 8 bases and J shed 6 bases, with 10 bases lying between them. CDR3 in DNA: TGTGCCAGCTCCCAGGGCCCCGGGGAGCTGTTTTTT. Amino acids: CASSQGPGELFF.

The CDR3 bases are TGTGCCAGCAGCCAAGTCACAGGCAGTGTGGGCGAGCAGTTCTTC. Residues: CASSQVTGSVGEQFF. This chain uses TRBV14 with TRBJ2-1; TRBD1 is a possible D gene (5 bases). The CDR3 length is 15 residues. The V gene's germline CDR1 is SGHDN and CDR2 FVKESK. Trimming pared 1 base from V and 10 bases from J, leaving 17 bases between.

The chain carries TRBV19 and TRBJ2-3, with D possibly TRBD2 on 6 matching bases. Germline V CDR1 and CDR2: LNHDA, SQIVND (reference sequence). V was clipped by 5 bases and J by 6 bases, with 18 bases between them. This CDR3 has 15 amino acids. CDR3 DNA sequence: TGTGCCAGTAGTCCATTTACGGGGGTCCTGGATACGCAGTATTTT. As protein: CASSPFTGVLDTQYF.

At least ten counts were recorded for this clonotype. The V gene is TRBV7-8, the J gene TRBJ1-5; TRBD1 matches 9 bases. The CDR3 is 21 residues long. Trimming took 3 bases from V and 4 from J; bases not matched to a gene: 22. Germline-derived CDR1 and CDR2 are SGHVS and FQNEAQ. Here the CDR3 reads CASSLGRDRGNPWILNQPQHF. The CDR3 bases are TGTGCCAGCAGCTTGGGGCGAGACAGGGGGAATCCGTGGATCCTTAATCAGCCCCAGCATTTT.